The 27 T cell receptor beta chains below were found in one sample sequenced in a study of blood T cell repertoires in COVID-19. The protocol was immunoSEQ multiplex PCR, while the TCRdb copy is restricted to in-frame clones and leaves out a portion. The data show about 48,000 clones, roughly nine tenths seen once. The sample was peripheral blood. Source of these receptors: a man aged 65 to 85 with acute or convalescent COVID-19.

This rearrangement joins TRBV2 to TRBJ1-2, with 7 positions matching TRBD1. Germline trimming cut 5 bases from V and 2 bases from J; bases unmatched to any gene: 5. In germline, CDR1 is SNHLY, CDR2 FYNNEI. This CDR3 region has 14 residues. CDR3 residues: CASSKSTGNYGYTF. The CDR3 DNA sequence: TGTGCCAGCAGTAAATCGACAGGGAACTATGGCTACACCTTC.

The V call is TRBV7-8, the J call TRBJ1-2; no definite D call. The CDR3 totals 15 residues. CDR1 is SGHVS, CDR2 FQNEAQ, per germline. Trimming stripped 1 base from V and 4 bases from J, with 13 bases between. CDR3 region: CASSLGTWAAYGYTF. The CDR3 DNA reads TGTGCCAGCAGCTTAGGTACATGGGCAGCCTATGGCTACACCTTC. The variable domain in full, with the rest retrieved from reference TRBV7-8 and TRBJ1-2, is GAGVSQSPRYKVAKRGQDVALRCDPISGHVSLFWYQQALGQGPEFLTYFQNEAQLDKSGLPSDRFFAERPEGSVSTLKIQRTQQEDSAVYLCASSLGTWAAYGYTFGSGTRLTVV.

The rearrangement uses TRBV29-1 and TRBJ2-5, with D maybe TRBD2 (6 bases). CDR1 and CDR2 (germline): SQVTM, ANQGSEA. This CDR3 comprises 12 residues. Trimming took off 7 bases at V and 1 base at J, with 10 bases between the two ends. The CDR3: CSAGRLQETQYF. CDR3 DNA: TGCAGCGCTGGGAGGCTCCAAGAGACCCAGTACTTC.

The rearrangement links TRBV6-4 to TRBJ2-2, with D perhaps matching TRBD1 (6 bases). There are 15 residues in the CDR3. Germline CDR1 reads MRHNA; CDR2 reads SNTAGT. V was cut by 4 bases and J by 5 bases, with 14 bases left in between. CDR3 sequence reads: CASSASQGRTGELFF. In DNA form, the CDR3 reads TGTGCCAGCAGTGCGTCACAGGGCAGAACCGGGGAGCTGTTTTTT.

The rearrangement links TRBV7-6 to TRBJ2-6; 10 nucleotides agree with TRBD1. Germline V CDR1 and CDR2: SGHVS, FNYEAQ. The CDR3 is 17 amino acids. After removal of 6 bases from V and 0 bases from J, the junction contained 5 bases not matched to a gene. CDR3 loop: CASSRTGGTSGANVLTF. CDR3 in DNA: TGTGCCAGCAGTCGGACAGGGGGAACCTCTGGGGCCAACGTCCTGACTTTC.

This chain links TRBV27 with TRBJ2-7; 11 bases map to TRBD2. Per the germline V gene, CDR1 is MNHEY and CDR2 is SMNVEV (reference sequence). Trimming at V came to 3 bases and at J to 3 bases, leaving 7 bases not matched to a gene. The CDR3 contains 16 residues. CDR3 in amino acids: CASSLFSSGGIYEQYF. The CDR3 bases are TGTGCCAGCAGTTTGTTTTCTAGCGGGGGGATCTACGAGCAGTACTTC.

The chain has TRBV5-1 and TRBJ1-2, with D tentatively TRBD1 (6 bases). The CDR3 runs 13 residues. Germline V lookup: CDR1 SGHRS, CDR2 YFSETQ. V was cut by 2 bases and J by 2 bases, with 7 bases left in between. The chain's CDR3 is CASSLGQNYGYTF. The CDR3 coding sequence is TGCGCCAGCAGCTTAGGACAGAACTATGGCTACACCTTC.

The gene calls are TRBV4-1 and TRBJ1-5; D may be TRBD1 (5 bases). The ends were cut back, 0 bases at V and 5 bases at J, with 8 bases in the middle. CDR3 length: 14 residues. Per the germline V gene, CDR1 is MGHRA and CDR2 is YSYEKL. Here the CDR3 reads CASSQEAGYQPQHF. The CDR3 nucleotides are TGCGCCAGCAGCCAAGAGGCAGGGTATCAGCCCCAGCATTTT.

The CDR3 DNA reads TGTGCCAGCTCACGCGACAGTCCCATCTTACTCTCTGGAAACACCATATATTTT. This codes for CASSRDSPILLSGNTIYF. The rearrangement joins TRBV18 to TRBJ1-3, with a possible D match to TRBD1 (5 bases). This CDR3 is built from 18 residues. The V gene lost 4 bases and the J gene lost 0 bases, with 19 bases spanning the gap. Germline V CDR1 and CDR2: KGHSH, LQKENI.

The CDR3 loop reads CASSWRQVVNEKLFF. CDR3 in DNA: TGTGCCAGCAGCTGGCGGCAAGTAGTTAATGAAAAACTGTTTTTT. This rearrangement joins TRBV5-6 to TRBJ1-4; D remains ambiguous. The CDR3 has 15 residues. The germline V and J ends were trimmed by 3 bases and 4 bases, with 13 bases remaining between them. In germline, CDR1 is SGHDT, CDR2 YYEEEE. The full variable domain, with the rest looked up from reference TRBV5-6 and TRBJ1-4, is DAGVTQSPTHLIKTRGQQVTLRCSPKSGHDTVSWYQQALGQGPQFIFQYYEEEERQRGNFPDRFSGHQFPNYSSELNVNALLLGDSALYLCASSWRQVVNEKLFFGSGTQLSVL.

The V and J genes are TRBV21-1 and TRBJ2-6; the table names TRBD1, a call not compared with the DNA. TRBV21-1 is a listed pseudogene. The CDR3 has 15 residues. The CDR3 region has the DNA TGTGCCAACAGGACAGGCCTATCTGGGGCCAACGTCCTGACTTTC. This translates into CANRTGLSGANVLTF.

The CDR3 DNA sequence: TGTGCCAGCAGCTGGTGGGACAGAAATTCACCCCTCCACTTT. Residues: CASSWWDRNSPLHF. The genes are TRBV7-2 and TRBJ1-6, with 7 bases fitting TRBD1. The CDR3 loop spans 14 amino acids. CDR1 and CDR2 (germline): SGHTA, FQGNSA. V was pared by 4 bases and J by 7 bases, with 4 bases of the junction left unmatched.

This clone was detected once. The rearrangement uses TRBV6-2 or TRBV6-3 and TRBJ2-7; the match to TRBD1 covers 7 bases. The CDR3 is 14 residues long. V lost 2 bases to trimming and J lost 5 bases; unmatched junction nucleotides: 6. The germline V gene encodes CDR1 MNHEY and CDR2 SVGEGT. CDR3 nucleotide sequence: TGTGCCAGCAGTTACGAGGGACAGTCGGACGAGCAGTACTTC. It translates to CASSYEGQSDEQYF.

This sequence joins TRBV15 and TRBJ1-2; D is unclear. The CDR3 covers 14 residues. Germline V CDR1 and CDR2: LNHNV, YYDKDF (reference sequence). V shed 6 bases and J shed 3 bases, with 14 bases lying between them. CDR3 sequence: CATSPRTPDYGYTF. The DNA of the CDR3 is TGTGCCACCAGTCCACGGACTCCGGACTATGGCTACACCTTC.

The CDR3 loop is CASSLPGSNQPQHF. Written as DNA, the CDR3 is TGTGCCAGCAGTTTGCCGGGAAGCAATCAGCCCCAGCATTTT. This rearrangement joins TRBV28 to TRBJ1-5; D uncertain. The CDR3 spans 14 residues. Germline CDR1 reads MDHEN; CDR2 reads SYDVKM. V was clipped by 3 bases and J by 1 base, with 7 bases between them. The whole variable domain, filled in from reference TRBV28 and TRBJ1-5, reads DVKVTQSSRYLVKRTGEKVFLECVQDMDHENMFWYRQDPGLGLRLIYFSYDVKMKEKGDIPEGYSVSREKKERFSLILESASTNQTSMYLCASSLPGSNQPQHFGDGTRLSIL.

V and J are TRBV5-1 and TRBJ2-7; 8 positions agree with TRBD2. This CDR3 spans 14 amino acids. Trimming took 3 bases from V and 2 from J; bases not matched to a gene: 4. Germline CDR1 reads SGHRS; CDR2 reads YFSETQ. DNA for the CDR3: TGCGCCAGCAGCTCCCGGGAGGGGGCCTACGAGCAGTACTTC. Translation: CASSSREGAYEQYF.

The chain carries TRBV24-1 and TRBJ2-7; 7 positions match TRBD1. The J segment lost 4 bases and the V segment lost 4 bases, leaving 3 bases of the junction unmatched. The CDR3 sequence is 13 residues long. CDR1 is KGHDR and CDR2 is SFDVKD in the germline V gene. The CDR3: CATSETGSYEQYF. CDR3 DNA sequence: TGTGCCACCAGTGAGACAGGGTCTTACGAGCAGTACTTC.

The CDR3, as DNA: TGTGCCAGCAGTTTCTCTCCCGGGGAGCTGTTTTTT. It is translated as CASSFSPGELFF. The V call is TRBV12-3 or TRBV12-4, the J call TRBJ2-2; D is unclear. Trimming took 3 bases from V and 6 from J, leaving 5 bases between them. The CDR3 totals 12 residues.

This clone was counted once. The chain combines TRBV2 with TRBJ2-3, with TRBD2 matching 8 bases. The germline gives CDR1 SNHLY, CDR2 FYNNEI. Trimming removed 8 bases from V and 1 base from J; junction bases left unmatched: 8. This CDR3 has 15 residues. The CDR3 sequence is CASRLAGRRTDTQYF. The DNA of the CDR3 is TGTGCCAGCCGTTTAGCGGGACGCCGCACAGATACGCAGTATTTT.

V is TRBV4-3 and J is TRBJ1-6; D unresolved. V gave up 0 bases and J gave up 8 bases, with 11 bases separating them. Germline CDR1 reads LGHNA; CDR2 reads YSLEER. The CDR3 has 15 amino acids. In DNA, the CDR3 is TGCGCCAGCAGCCAAGAGGCGGATGCCCATTCACCCCTCCACTTT. Protein product: CASSQEADAHSPLHF.

The genes are TRBV6-5 and TRBJ1-1, with D perhaps TRBD1 (5 bases). V was cut by 6 bases and J by 4 bases, with 12 bases left in between. This CDR3 region has 13 residues. CDR1 is MNHEY and CDR2 is SVGAGI in the germline V gene. CDR3 loop: CASRRQLTTEAFF. CDR3 sequence (DNA): TGTGCCAGCAGAAGACAGTTAACCACTGAAGCTTTCTTT.

The chain uses TRBV27 and TRBJ1-2; TRBD1 matches 10 bases. The CDR3 consists of 14 residues. V dropped 6 bases and J dropped 8; count of bases not matched to a gene: 9. Germline values: CDR1 MNHEY, CDR2 SMNVEV (reference sequence). The CDR3 loop is CASRREDRGGGYTF. The CDR3 DNA reads TGTGCCAGCAGGAGGGAGGACAGGGGGGGAGGCTACACCTTC.

This clone was observed a handful of times. The chain is built from TRBV5-1 and TRBJ1-2; 8 nucleotides agree with TRBD1. The CDR3 runs to 13 residues. V lost 5 bases, J lost 5 bases, and 5 bases stayed unmatched. CDR1 and CDR2 (germline): SGHRS, YFSETQ. The CDR3 nucleotides read TGCGCCAGCAGTCCGGACAGGGCTTATGGCTACACCTTC. It encodes CASSPDRAYGYTF.

The V call is TRBV9, the J call TRBJ1-2, with TRBD1 identical over 8 bases. This CDR3 comprises 13 residues. Germline V CDR1 and CDR2: SGDLS, YYNGEE. Trimming cost V 2 bases and J 6 bases; bases outside gene matches: 3. The CDR3 loop reads CASSVWTGNGYTF. CDR3 DNA sequence: TGTGCCAGCAGCGTCTGGACAGGGAATGGCTACACCTTC.

V and J are TRBV19 and TRBJ1-3; no clear D gene. Germline values: CDR1 LNHDA, CDR2 SQIVND (reference sequence). This CDR3 is 14 amino acids long. V lost 9 bases to trimming and J lost 1 base, with 13 bases between them. DNA of the CDR3: TGTGCCAGCCAACTACGGGGTTCTGGAAACACCATATATTTT. It translates to CASQLRGSGNTIYF. Full variable domain (outside the CDR3, taken from reference TRBV19 and TRBJ1-3): DGGITQSPKYLFRKEGQNVTLSCEQNLNHDAMYWYRQDPGQGLRLIYYSQIVNDFQKGDIAEGYSVSREKKESFPLTVTSAQKNPTAFYLCASQLRGSGNTIYFGEGSWLTVV.

V and J are TRBV4-2 and TRBJ2-2, with a weak D call TRBD2 (6 bases). CDR3 length: 17 amino acids. Trimming left V 4 bases short and J 6 bases short, with 21 bases between. Germline V gene lookup returns CDR1 LGHNA and CDR2 YNFKEQ. The CDR3 nucleotides read TGTGCCAGCAGCCCTAGGGGAGGTCCTCCCTACTCCGGGGAGCTGTTTTTT. Translation: CASSPRGGPPYSGELFF.

The chain is built from TRBV4-3 and TRBJ1-1, with no clear D. CDR1 LGHNA and CDR2 YSLEER come from the germline V gene. The CDR3 loop spans 15 amino acids. The ends were cut back, 0 bases at V and 4 bases at J, with 12 bases in the middle. CDR3 region: CASSQEGGIATEAFF. Written as DNA, the CDR3 is TGCGCCAGCAGCCAAGAGGGAGGGATTGCCACTGAAGCTTTCTTT.